One and the same sample provided the 30 T cell receptor beta chains below, sequenced in a study of blood T cell repertoires in COVID-19 (dated by TCRdb to 2018 to 2021). The method was the immunoSEQ multiplex PCR assay. This immuneACCESS table, as held by TCRdb, lists in-frame sequences with V and J called but not all clones. Of the missing ones, under half trace to an unresolved V gene in checked studies; the others have no known cause. Across this sample there are about 160,000 clones, with approximately 80% seen only once. The leading ten clones occupy 3% to 4% of the sample. The sample taken for sequencing was PBMCs or T cells enriched from blood (not recorded which). These receptors came from a woman between 55 and 75 years old who had recovered from COVID-19.

V is TRBV19 and J is TRBJ2-3; TRBD2 might be the D (7 bases). From germline, CDR1 is LNHDA and CDR2 SQIVND (reference sequence). This CDR3 comprises 14 residues. The V gene lost 9 bases and the J gene lost 6 bases, with 19 bases spanning the gap. CDR3 region: CASSPRGASDTQYF. CDR3 in DNA: TGTGCCAGCTCCCCCCGGGGGGCGTCGGATACGCAGTATTTT.

The chain is built from TRBV5-1 and TRBJ2-3; D uncertain. The CDR3 length is 15 residues. Per the germline V gene, CDR1 is SGHRS and CDR2 is YFSETQ. Trimming stripped 4 bases from V and 1 base from J, with 13 bases between. CDR3 bases: TGCGCCAGCAGCGCCTCAACCGCGGGCACAGATACGCAGTATTTT. This gives the protein CASSASTAGTDTQYF.

This chain links TRBV7-9 with TRBJ2-5, with 9 bases aligning to TRBD2. CDR1 SEHNR and CDR2 FQNEAQ come from the germline V gene (reference sequence). The CDR3 has 15 residues. The junction had 8 bases not matched to a gene; V was cut back by 2 bases and J by 7 bases. The DNA for the CDR3 is TGTGCCAGCAGCTTACAGCGGGGGGAATTAGGGACCCAGTACTTC. Residues: CASSLQRGELGTQYF.

The V gene is TRBV6-5, the J gene TRBJ2-1, with TRBD1 matching 10 bases. The CDR3 has 15 residues. Germline CDR1 and CDR2: MNHEY and SVGAGI. J was trimmed by 6 bases and V by 10 bases; bases with no gene match: 12. The CDR3 is CATEMTGGAGNEQFF. The CDR3 DNA follows: TGTGCCACCGAAATGACAGGGGGCGCAGGCAATGAGCAGTTCTTC.

This clone was counted between two and nine times. The chain has TRBV5-1 and TRBJ2-5, with 9 bases fitting TRBD1. This CDR3 contains 15 residues. Trimming cost V 4 bases and J 5 bases; bases outside gene matches: 9. Germline V lookup: CDR1 SGHRS, CDR2 YFSETQ. CDR3 sequence reads: CASSLGQGYRETQYF. For the CDR3, the DNA is TGCGCCAGCAGCCTGGGACAGGGATATAGGGAGACCCAGTACTTC.

V usage is TRBV27 and J usage is TRBJ2-1; D perhaps matches TRBD2 (6 bases). From germline, CDR1 is MNHEY and CDR2 SMNVEV (reference sequence). This CDR3 contains 15 residues. V gave up 5 bases and J gave up 7 bases, with 18 bases separating them. The CDR3 region is CASSPGRGKGNEQFF. CDR3 nucleotides: TGTGCCAGCAGTCCTGGACGGGGGAAGGGAAATGAGCAGTTCTTC.

V and J are TRBV19 and TRBJ1-5; unclear D gene. This CDR3 is built from 14 residues. Trimming cost V 3 bases and J 3 bases, with 9 bases left between them. The germline V gene has CDR1 LNHDA and CDR2 SQIVND (reference sequence). The CDR3 bases are TGTGCCAGTAGTATTGGCCCGTACAATCAGCCCCAGCATTTT. Translated, it gives CASSIGPYNQPQHF. Full variable domain (outside the CDR3, taken from reference TRBV19 and TRBJ1-5): DGGITQSPKYLFRKEGQNVTLSCEQNLNHDAMYWYRQDPGQGLRLIYYSQIVNDFQKGDIAEGYSVSREKKESFPLTVTSAQKNPTAFYLCASSIGPYNQPQHFGDGTRLSIL.

V is TRBV10-3 and J is TRBJ2-1; D is unclear. CDR3 length: 13 amino acids. Germline-derived CDR1 and CDR2 are ENHRY and SYGVKD. V was pared by 4 bases and J by 8 bases, with 12 bases between. CDR3 coding DNA: TGTGCCATCAGTGCAGTCCTAGGTCATGAGCAGTTCTTC. It translates to CAISAVLGHEQFF.

V usage is TRBV5-5 and J usage is TRBJ2-7; D might be TRBD1 (5 bases). The CDR3 is 14 amino acids. Trimming took 4 bases from V and 0 from J, leaving 11 bases between them. The germline CDR1 and CDR2 sequences are SGHKS and YYEKEE (reference sequence). The CDR3 region is CASSVNRYSYEQYF. DNA for the CDR3: TGTGCCAGCAGCGTGAACAGGTACTCCTACGAGCAGTACTTC. Variable domain in full (rest from reference TRBV5-5 and TRBJ2-7): DAGVTQSPTHLIKTRGQQVTLRCSPISGHKSVSWYQQVLGQGPQFIFQYYEKEERGRGNFPDRFSARQFPNYSSELNVNALLLGDSALYLCASSVNRYSYEQYFGPGTRLTVT.

The chain employs TRBV7-2 and TRBJ2-5; TRBD2 matches 11 bases. The CDR3 loop spans 17 amino acids. The V segment lost 6 bases and the J segment 0 bases; nucleotides outside the gene matches: 9. Per the germline V gene, CDR1 is SGHTA and CDR2 is FQGNSA. The CDR3 nucleotides read TGTGCCAGCAGGGATTCTAGCGGGGGGAGGTACCAAGAGACCCAGTACTTC. Translating gives CASRDSSGGRYQETQYF. Combining the CDR3 with reference TRBV7-2 and TRBJ2-5 gives the whole variable domain GAGVSQSPSNKVTEKGKDVELRCDPISGHTALYWYRQSLGQGLEFLIYFQGNSAPDKSGLPSDRFSAERTGGSVSTLTIQRTQQEDSAVYLCASRDSSGGRYQETQYFGPGTRLLVL.

This clone has just one count. J is TRBJ2-2 and V is TRBV6-5; 9 nucleotides line up with TRBD1. After removal of 6 bases from V and 4 bases from J, the junction contained 6 bases not matched to a gene. Per germline, CDR1 MNHEY and CDR2 SVGAGI. The CDR3 length is 15 residues. This CDR3 reads CASRTGGLGTGELFF. CDR3 DNA: TGTGCCAGCAGAACAGGGGGCCTGGGCACCGGGGAGCTGTTTTTT.

The chain has TRBV9 and TRBJ1-6; tentatively, D is TRBD1 (5 bases). The V end was cut by 0 bases, the J end by 10 bases, with 11 bases between. CDR1 SGDLS and CDR2 YYNGEE come from the germline V gene. This CDR3 comprises 14 residues. The CDR3 protein is CASSVDSGYSPLHF. The CDR3 DNA follows: TGTGCCAGCAGCGTAGATTCAGGGTACTCACCCCTCCACTTT.

The V and J genes are TRBV5-8 and TRBJ1-2, with 7 bases identical to TRBD1. The CDR3 is 15 residues long. Germline loops: CDR1 SGHTS, CDR2 YDEGEE. Trimming cost V 4 bases and J 1 base; bases outside gene matches: 7. CDR3 sequence: CASSPEQGDNYGYTF. As DNA, the CDR3 is TGTGCCAGCAGCCCCGAGCAGGGGGATAACTATGGCTACACCTTC.

The rearrangement joins TRBV24-1 to TRBJ2-3, with D perhaps TRBD2 (6 bases). CDR1 KGHDR and CDR2 SFDVKD come from the germline V gene. The CDR3 totals 15 residues. V was shortened by 5 bases and J by 1 base, with 12 bases between the two germline ends. The CDR3 coding sequence is TGTGCCACCAGTGTATCGTGGGGGGGCACAGATACGCAGTATTTT. Translating gives CATSVSWGGTDTQYF.

This clone was counted once. The chain is built from TRBV19 and TRBJ1-6, with 8 bases matching TRBD1. Germline trimming cut 5 bases from V and 6 bases from J; bases unmatched to any gene: 3. Germline V lookup: CDR1 LNHDA, CDR2 SQIVND (reference sequence). CDR3 length equals 14 residues. CDR3 amino acids: CASSEDRVNSPLHF. DNA for the CDR3: TGTGCCAGTAGTGAGGACAGGGTTAATTCACCCCTCCACTTT. Full variable domain (rest looked up from reference TRBV19 and TRBJ1-6): DGGITQSPKYLFRKEGQNVTLSCEQNLNHDAMYWYRQDPGQGLRLIYYSQIVNDFQKGDIAEGYSVSREKKESFPLTVTSAQKNPTAFYLCASSEDRVNSPLHFGNGTRLTVT.

J is TRBJ1-6 and V is TRBV2, with 10 bases lining up with TRBD1. This CDR3 contains 14 residues. V was clipped by 3 bases and J by 11 bases; unmatched bases: 4. CDR1 is SNHLY and CDR2 is FYNNEI in the germline V gene. The CDR3 sequence is CASSDRTGGTPLHF. Written as DNA, the CDR3 is TGTGCCAGCAGTGACCGGACAGGGGGGACACCCCTCCACTTT.

There are a few counts of this clone. The gene calls are TRBV7-9 and TRBJ1-2, with unresolved D. This CDR3 is 12 amino acids long. Trimming removed 5 bases from V and 7 bases from J, with 11 bases in between. Germline V CDR1 and CDR2: SEHNR, FQNEAQ (reference sequence). CDR3 residues: CASSPPYLGYTF. The CDR3 DNA sequence: TGTGCCAGCAGCCCCCCTTATCTTGGCTACACCTTC. The whole variable domain, remainder taken from reference TRBV7-9 and TRBJ1-2, is DTGVSQNPRHKITKRGQNVTFRCDPISEHNRLYWYRQTLGQGPEFLTYFQNEAQLEKSRLLSDRFSAERPKGSFSTLEIQRTEQGDSAMYLCASSPPYLGYTFGSGTRLTVV.

The chain links TRBV6-5 to TRBJ1-6, with a possible D match to TRBD1 (6 bases). Trimming left V 6 bases short and J 8 bases short, with 11 bases between. CDR3 size: 13 residues. Germline CDR1 and CDR2: MNHEY and SVGAGI. The CDR3: CASSRSGDSPLHF. DNA of the CDR3: TGTGCCAGCAGCAGATCAGGGGATTCACCCCTCCACTTT.

The chain is built from TRBV6-5 and TRBJ2-7, with 8 bases matching TRBD1. Trimming took 5 bases from V and 4 from J; bases not matched to a gene: 7. Germline CDR1 reads MNHEY; CDR2 reads SVGAGI. There are 14 residues in the CDR3. This CDR3 is CASSPRTGNYEQYF. The CDR3 coding sequence is TGTGCCAGCAGTCCCCGGACAGGGAATTACGAGCAGTACTTC.

J is TRBJ2-1 and V is TRBV6-6; D gene uncertain. V lost 2 bases to trimming and J lost 9 bases, with 17 bases between them. This CDR3 spans 15 amino acids. Germline V gene lookup returns CDR1 MNHNY and CDR2 SVGAGI (reference sequence). CDR3 sequence (DNA): TGTGCCAGCAGTTACGGAACCCAGCGTTTCAGTGAGCAGTTCTTC. Translated: CASSYGTQRFSEQFF.

In nucleotides, the CDR3 is TGCGCCAGCAGCCAAGGGGGACAGGTCTATAGCAATCAGCCCCAGCATTTT. It codes for CASSQGGQVYSNQPQHF. The chain employs TRBV4-1 and TRBJ1-5; 8 nucleotides match TRBD1. Germline-derived CDR1 and CDR2 are MGHRA and YSYEKL. V lost 1 base and J lost 0; bases outside the gene matches: 5. This CDR3 spans 17 amino acids.

This chain uses TRBV20-1 with TRBJ2-3, with D possibly being TRBD1 (5 bases). Trimming took 3 bases from V and 4 from J, leaving 14 bases between them. The CDR3 totals 14 residues. Germline lookup yields CDR1 DFQATT and CDR2 SNEGSKA (reference sequence). The CDR3 protein is CSASDSQGPDTQYF. CDR3 DNA: TGCAGTGCTAGTGACTCCCAGGGCCCAGATACGCAGTATTTT.

V gene TRBV19 combines with J gene TRBJ2-7, with TRBD1 identical over 8 bases. V shed 5 bases and J 4 bases; nucleotides not matched to a gene: 7. Germline assignment: CDR1 LNHDA and CDR2 SQIVND (reference sequence). CDR3 length: 14 residues. CDR3 nucleotides: TGTGCCAGTAGTGTGACAGGGGTCGGTTACGAGCAGTACTTC. Translated, it gives CASSVTGVGYEQYF.

CDR3 amino acids: CASSPRGGAEAFF. CDR3 coding DNA: TGTGCCAGCTCACCAAGAGGGGGCGCTGAAGCTTTCTTT. The V call is TRBV18, the J call TRBJ1-1; 7 bases line up with TRBD1. The CDR3 runs to 13 residues. V gave up 2 bases and J gave up 6 bases; unmatched junction bases: 3. CDR1 is KGHSH, CDR2 LQKENI, per germline.

This clone was seen repeatedly, ten times or more. This chain connects TRBV14 to TRBJ1-1; D possibly corresponds to TRBD1 (5 bases). This CDR3 contains 15 residues. V lost 4 bases to trimming and J lost 5 bases, with 17 bases between them. Germline assignment: CDR1 SGHDN and CDR2 FVKESK. The CDR3 protein is CASSPFGGGGTEAFF. The CDR3 nucleotides read TGTGCCAGCAGCCCCTTTGGGGGGGGAGGAACTGAAGCTTTCTTT.

The chain combines TRBV3-1 (or the pseudogene TRBV3-2) with TRBJ1-3; 7 nucleotides agree with TRBD1. Germline V gene lookup returns CDR1 LGHDT and CDR2 YNNKEL (reference sequence). V was clipped by 4 bases and J by 3 bases; unmatched bases: 9. The CDR3 runs to 16 residues. The CDR3, as DNA: TGTGCCAGCAGCCCTCGACAGGGTAGGGGTGGAAACACCATATATTTT. Translated, it gives CASSPRQGRGGNTIYF.

V and J are TRBV27 and TRBJ2-7; D ambiguous. The ends were cut back, 2 bases at V and 2 bases at J, with 7 bases in the middle. The CDR3 spans 13 residues. Germline V gene data show CDR1 as MNHEY and CDR2 as SMNVEV (reference sequence). CDR3 nucleotides: TGTGCCAGCAGTTTAGCCAGAACCTACGAGCAGTACTTC. It yields the protein CASSLARTYEQYF.

The gene calls are TRBV13 and TRBJ1-2; 7 bases line up with TRBD1. V was pared by 5 bases and J by 3 bases, with 3 bases of the junction left unmatched. The germline V gene has CDR1 PRHDT and CDR2 FYEKMQ (reference sequence). CDR3 length equals 13 residues. The CDR3 DNA reads as TGTGCCAGCAGCAAAGGGGGCTACTATGGCTACACCTTC. Its translation: CASSKGGYYGYTF.

In this sample, this clone turned up once. The chain is built from TRBV5-1 and TRBJ2-5; D ambiguous. The CDR3 is 16 residues long. V lost 2 bases and J 1 base, leaving 15 bases between the germline ends. CDR1 and CDR2 (germline): SGHRS, YFSETQ. This CDR3 is CASSFAVLTGQETQYF. As DNA, the CDR3 is TGCGCCAGCAGCTTCGCTGTATTAACTGGCCAAGAGACCCAGTACTTC.

The chain is built from TRBV5-1 and TRBJ2-5; 15 bases are shared with TRBD2. The V segment lost 4 bases and the J segment 5 bases; nucleotides outside the gene matches: 6. The CDR3 spans 16 residues. Germline assignment: CDR1 SGHRS and CDR2 YFSETQ. CDR3 sequence (DNA): TGCGCCAGCAGCCCGGGACTAGCGGGGGGCTCTGAGACCCAGTACTTC. It yields the protein CASSPGLAGGSETQYF.